Detailed here is one T cell receptor (beta chain). TCRdb fed the RT-PCR reads into MiXCR, producing one record per CDR3 protein. This sample has over 150,000 distinct CDR3 sequences, with around two fifths found just once. This specimen belongs to a study of patients and donors after allogeneic stem cell transplantation. J gave up 0 bases and V 6 bases, and 6 bases lay outside the gene matches. Germline V gives CDR1 ENHRY, CDR2 SYGVKD. The CDR3 runs to 15 residues. V is TRBV10-3 and J is TRBJ1-1, with 8 nucleotides matching TRBD1. The receptor's source is a human donor who was either an allogeneic HSCT recipient or a stem cell or donor lymphocyte infusion donor (not recorded which). It is not recorded whose cells these are; they may come from a transplant donor. The sequencing sample was made of blood, either unsorted or a sorted T cell fraction (not recorded which). Here the CDR3 reads CAIRAGGPLNTEAFF. The CDR3, as DNA: TGTGCCATCAGGGCAGGGGGCCCCCTGAACACTGAAGCTTTCTTT.